The T cell receptor beta chain under discussion was sequenced for a study of OX40 agonist ivuxolimab in advanced cancers. Study-level background: The costimulatory receptor OX40 (CD134) was targeted by ivuxolimab, a fully human IgG2 agonistic monoclonal antibody. Intravenous ivuxolimab was administered to patients every 2 weeks at six dose levels: 0.01, 0.1, 0.3, 1.5, 3 and 10 mg/kg. Of the roughly 51 dose-escalation patients, hepatocellular carcinoma was present in about 20, melanoma in approximately 15, renal cell carcinoma in 9 and head and neck cancer in 9. The dose-escalation cohort was around 84% male with a mean age of about 60 years, ranging from roughly 23 to 80. Prior anti-PD-1, anti-PD-L1 or anti-CTLA-4 therapy was permitted, and approximately 41% of dose-escalation patients had received checkpoint inhibitors. Partial responses occurred in three dose-escalation patients: two with cutaneous melanoma and one with hepatocellular carcinoma. The purpose of peripheral TCRbeta sequencing was to test whether ivuxolimab changed TCR sequence diversity and led to clonal T-cell expansion. The monotherapy dose-escalation portion (N ≈ 57 patients) of the phase I ivuxolimab trial is reported in the paper. Overall study outcomes, separate from this receptor: Low levels of normalized T-cell clonal expansion were also shown by some nonresponding patients. The antigen specificity of the clonally expanded peripheral T cells was not determined. In partial responders in the 0.1-3.0 mg/kg groups, normalized peripheral clonal expansion was found to be among the lowest, especially among CD8+ T cells. After ivuxolimab, CD8+ T cells had more expanded clones than CD4+ T cells on average. At doses of 0.1 to 3.0 mg/kg, clonal expansion of both CD4+ and CD8+ blood T cells was observed from baseline to week 6.

To sequence the TCRbeta CDR3 region, genomic DNA was isolated from the sorted cells. The immunoSEQ Assay was used to sequence the TCRbeta CDR3 regions. TCRdb took over this immuneACCESS table, retaining in-frame rearrangements with V and J assigned. Such tables are incomplete; in checked studies, under half of the missing clones stem from an unresolved V gene, and the remainder is unexplained. The sample table shows about 140,000 clones, and about 92% are seen once. Of the sample, roughly 1% falls within the top ten clones. The trim is 8 bases for V and 6 bases for J, with a gap of 19 bases between the germline ends. From a lookup of the germline V gene, CDR1 and CDR2 are MDHEN and SYDVKM. CDR3 length: 14 amino acids, cysteine to phenylalanine. Solely the CDR3 DNA is kept, with 42 bases framed from the first base. Patients with a history of autoimmune disease or receiving systemic immunosuppression were excluded from the trial. In every dose cohort, peripheral blood was drawn for TCR sequencing at baseline, cycle 4 day 1, and cycle 7 day 1. Samples came from an open-label, multicenter, first-in-human phase I dose-escalation trial of ivuxolimab. The trial enrolled adults with locally advanced or metastatic head and neck squamous cell, hepatocellular, melanoma or renal cell carcinoma. CD4+ and CD8+ T cells were sorted separately from peripheral blood before TCR sequencing.

As regards this clone: Its recognized antigen is unknown. Base quality data are lacking; no much larger clone is found one base away.

The sequencing here drew on CD4+ or CD8+ T cells sorted from blood, taken in a trial of the OX40 agonist ivuxolimab. This TCR was sampled from an adult with an advanced solid tumor such as melanoma, head and neck, liver or kidney cancer. The chain is made from TRBV28 and TRBJ1-2, with a weak D call of TRBD1 (6 bases match). The bases read TGTGCCAGCGGTGTAGCCGGGGACAAGCATGGCTACACCTTC. It codes for CASGVAGDKHGYTF.